This T cell receptor beta chain was profiled in a study of T cell responses to AZD1222 COVID-19 vaccine. Study-wide background: The study pooled second doses at about 4 or about 12 weeks.

In germline, CDR1 is SNHLY, CDR2 FYNNEI. Unmatched junction bases numbered 3, after V lost 4 bases and J lost 3 bases. The length of the CDR3 is 13 residues. This table comes from immunoSEQ multiplex PCR, and its TCRdb copy is limited to in-frame clones, with some not included. The data hold fewer than 65,000 clones, with around 80% observed a single time. This specimen was peripheral blood, taken on day 0 of AZD1222 vaccination. J is TRBJ2-7 and V is TRBV2, with 7 bases that match TRBD2. The sequence came from an adult in good health. The CDR3, as DNA: TGTGCCAGCAGTGTTGGCGGGGGCTACGAGCAGTACTTC. As protein: CASSVGGGYEQYF.